These T cell receptor beta chains were read from a single sample in a study of control samples from healthy donors and cancer patients. Generated by immunoSEQ multiplex PCR, the TCRdb table keeps only in-frame clones and is missing some. The sample records over 100,000 clones, approximately 92% being singletons. The sample comprised blood. The receptors derive from a man between 18 and 35 years old in good health. CDR3s include the opening cysteine and the closing phenylalanine or tryptophan. The D gene is left open where the match is weak. Where a row states a size, it is once, few, many or the class of an expanded clone; other rows omit it.

J gene: TRBJ2-7
clone size: -
V gene: TRBV19
D gene: -
CDR3 protein: CASSILGNSYEQYF
CDR3 DNA: TGTGCCAGTAGTATTTTGGGCAACTCCTACGAGCAGTACTTC

J gene: TRBJ1-6
clone size: -
V gene: TRBV6-1
D gene: -
CDR3 protein: CASSDRENSPLHF
CDR3 DNA: TGTGCCAGCAGTGACAGGGAGAATTCACCCCTCCACTTT

J gene: TRBJ2-3
clone size: -
V gene: TRBV11-2
D gene: TRBD2
CDR3 protein: CASSLGGGAVDTQYF
CDR3 DNA: TGTGCCAGCAGCTTAGGCGGGGGGGCTGTTGATACGCAGTATTTT

J gene: TRBJ2-5
clone size: -
V gene: TRBV7-7
D gene: -
CDR3 protein: CASSLGHGYWGKETQYF
CDR3 DNA: TGTGCCAGCAGCTTAGGACACGGATACTGGGGGAAGGAGACCCAGTACTTC

J gene: TRBJ1-6
clone size: -
V gene: TRBV7-3
D gene: -
CDR3 protein: CASSLRGHNSPLHF
CDR3 DNA: TGTGCCAGCAGCTTAAGGGGGCATAATTCACCCCTCCACTTT

J gene: TRBJ2-2
clone size: once
V gene: TRBV7-9
D gene: -
CDR3 protein: CASSLGVGELFF
CDR3 DNA: TGTGCCAGCAGCTTAGGGGTCGGGGAGCTGTTTTTT

J gene: TRBJ2-7
clone size: -
V gene: TRBV6-6
D gene: TRBD2
CDR3 protein: CASSYSGGSDEQYF
CDR3 DNA: TGTGCCAGCAGTTACAGCGGGGGATCGGACGAGCAGTACTTC

J gene: TRBJ2-3
clone size: -
V gene: TRBV6-5
D gene: -
CDR3 protein: CASSYSIRFDTQYF
CDR3 DNA: TGTGCCAGCAGTTACTCGATCCGGTTCGATACGCAGTATTTT

J gene: TRBJ2-3
clone size: -
V gene: TRBV7-9
D gene: TRBD1
CDR3 protein: CASSLGTGITQYF
CDR3 DNA: TGTGCCAGCAGCTTAGGGACAGGGATCACCCAGTATTTT

J gene: TRBJ2-2
clone size: -
V gene: TRBV19
D gene: -
CDR3 protein: CASSRDRIGELFF
CDR3 DNA: TGTGCCAGTAGTCGAGACAGAATCGGGGAGCTGTTTTTT

J gene: TRBJ1-2
clone size: -
V gene: TRBV30
D gene: -
CDR3 protein: CAWRGSTPGHIYGYTF
CDR3 DNA: TGTGCCTGGAGGGGGTCAACTCCGGGACACATCTATGGCTACACCTTC

J gene: TRBJ1-5
clone size: -
V gene: TRBV4-1
D gene: -
CDR3 protein: CASSPLLISQNQPQHF
CDR3 DNA: TGCGCCAGCAGCCCGCTGTTAATCAGCCAGAATCAGCCCCAGCATTTT

J gene: TRBJ2-3
clone size: -
V gene: TRBV5-1
D gene: TRBD2
CDR3 protein: CASRLLAGGLGDTQYF
CDR3 DNA: TGCGCCAGCAGATTATTAGCGGGGGGGCTCGGAGATACGCAGTATTTT

J gene: TRBJ2-7
clone size: -
V gene: TRBV6-8
D gene: -
CDR3 protein: CASRPVYEQYF
CDR3 DNA: TGTGCCAGCCGGCCAGTCTACGAGCAGTACTTC

J gene: TRBJ2-7
clone size: -
V gene: TRBV4-2
D gene: -
CDR3 protein: CASSSYPAYEQYF
CDR3 DNA: TGTGCCAGCAGCTCCTACCCAGCCTACGAGCAGTACTTC

J gene: TRBJ1-6
clone size: -
V gene: TRBV11-2
D gene: -
CDR3 protein: CASSLDGNSPLHF
CDR3 DNA: TGTGCCAGCAGCTTAGATGGGAATTCACCCCTCCACTTT

J gene: TRBJ1-1
clone size: -
V gene: TRBV30
D gene: -
CDR3 protein: CAWSVQSGGEAFF
CDR3 DNA: TGTGCCTGGAGTGTACAGTCAGGAGGTGAAGCTTTCTTT

J gene: TRBJ2-1
clone size: -
V gene: TRBV14
D gene: TRBD2
CDR3 protein: CASSQDPRASGGANYNEQFF
CDR3 DNA: TGTGCCAGCAGCCAAGATCCAAGGGCTAGCGGGGGGGCAAATTACAATGAGCAGTTCTTC

J gene: TRBJ1-2
clone size: few
V gene: TRBV10-3
D gene: TRBD1
CDR3 protein: CAISESTGPGYTF
CDR3 DNA: TGTGCCATCAGTGAGTCGACAGGGCCTGGCTACACCTTC

J gene: TRBJ1-3
clone size: -
V gene: TRBV2
D gene: -
CDR3 protein: CASTYSGNTIYF
CDR3 DNA: TGTGCCAGTACTTACTCTGGAAACACCATATATTTT

J gene: TRBJ1-1
clone size: -
V gene: TRBV4-1
D gene: -
CDR3 protein: CASSQAGSTEAFF
CDR3 DNA: TGCGCCAGCAGCCAAGCTGGGTCCACTGAAGCTTTCTTT

J gene: TRBJ2-5
clone size: once
V gene: TRBV4-2
D gene: TRBD2
CDR3 protein: CASSRTRTSPRRTQYF
CDR3 DNA: TGTGCCAGCAGCCGGACACGGACTAGCCCAAGGAGGACCCAGTACTTC

J gene: TRBJ1-1
clone size: -
V gene: TRBV2
D gene: TRBD1
CDR3 protein: CASSARGQGGTEAFF
CDR3 DNA: TGTGCCAGCAGTGCCAGGGGGCAGGGGGGCACTGAAGCTTTCTTT

J gene: TRBJ2-1
clone size: -
V gene: TRBV4-1
D gene: TRBD2
CDR3 protein: CASSGGGAQYNEQFF
CDR3 DNA: TGCGCCAGCAGCGGCGGGGGGGCCCAGTACAATGAGCAGTTCTTC

J gene: TRBJ1-2
clone size: -
V gene: TRBV9
D gene: TRBD1
CDR3 protein: CASSVGSTGNYGYTF
CDR3 DNA: TGTGCCAGCAGCGTAGGGTCGACAGGGAACTATGGCTACACCTTC